This TCR beta chain was sequenced during a study of T cell repertoires in cytomegalovirus infection. On the study more broadly: Shared public TCR beta signatures pointed to both CMV infection and a matching HLA type. Whole-study results and caveats: Ex vivo responses were dominated by HLA-C-restricted CMV-specific TCR beta clonotypes.

TCRdb reprocessed the reads with MiXCR, giving one entry per CDR3 protein. The table lists roughly 280,000 distinct CDR3 sequences, roughly 10% of them singletons. At least ten counts were recorded for this clonotype. No antigen is known for it. The source of this sequence is a human donor in good health (CMV status not recorded). Some clones in this sample may be carry-over from other donors' samples. The sample taken for sequencing was PBMCs.

The CDR3 DNA follows: TGTGCCAGCAGCTTAGGGTTACAGGGTAGGGAGACCCAGTACTTC. Encoded protein: CASSLGLQGRETQYF. The V and J genes are TRBV7-2 and TRBJ2-5, with D possibly TRBD1 on 6 matching bases. Germline V gives CDR1 SGHTA, CDR2 FQGNSA. The CDR3 contains 15 residues. V was shortened by 1 base and J by 5 bases, with 14 bases between the two germline ends. Full variable domain (missing parts from reference TRBV7-2 and TRBJ2-5): GAGVSQSPSNKVTEKGKDVELRCDPISGHTALYWYRQSLGQGLEFLIYFQGNSAPDKSGLPSDRFSAERTGGSVSTLTIQRTQQEDSAVYLCASSLGLQGRETQYFGPGTRLLVL.